These T cell receptor beta chains were read from a single sample in a study of blood T cell repertoires in COVID-19. TCRdb keeps only in-frame clones here, not all; method: immunoSEQ multiplex PCR. The table lists tens of thousands of clones, about 74% of them singletons, with approximately 2.1% in the top ten. Specimen: peripheral blood. The source is a man between 65 and 85 years old with COVID-19, enrolled during active disease. The CDR3 runs from the conserved cysteine through the conserved F or W. A D gene is named only where the DNA matches it firmly. Rows may omit the clone size; those that give it use once, few, many or a size class.

v_call	cdr3_length	clone_size	j_call	d_call	cdr3_nt	cdr3_aa
TRBV14	15	NA	TRBJ2-3	NA	TGTGCCAGCAGCCGCCGACAGGAAAGCACAGATACGCAGTATTTT	CASSRRQESTDTQYF
TRBV4-1	18	NA	TRBJ1-6	TRBD1	TGCGCCAGCAGCCGGGGACAGGGGGAGAGCTCCTATAATTCACCCCTCCACTTT	CASSRGQGESSYNSPLHF
TRBV7-8	16	NA	TRBJ2-7	NA	TGTGCCAGCAGCTTAGCGCGGGTTGCAGGTCTGGTCGAGCAGTACTTC	CASSLARVAGLVEQYF
TRBV7-2	15	few	TRBJ2-7	NA	TGTGCCAGCAGCTTGGCGACAGGACGCCTCTACGAGCAGTACTTC	CASSLATGRLYEQYF
TRBV28	16	NA	TRBJ2-7	NA	TGTGCCAGCAGAACCCTTATAACAGCCAATTCCTACGAGCAGTACTTC	CASRTLITANSYEQYF
TRBV5-1	18	NA	TRBJ1-2	NA	TGCGCCAGCAGCTCCGGAGCTGATAACAGGGATTGGAGGTATGGCTACACCTTC	CASSSGADNRDWRYGYTF
TRBV28	14	NA	TRBJ1-5	TRBD1	TGTGCCAGCAGTACGTTGACAGGGGATCAGCCCCAGCATTTT	CASSTLTGDQPQHF
TRBV15	14	few	TRBJ2-7	NA	TGTGCCACCAGCAGAGATTCAGGGTCCTACGAGCAGTACTTC	CATSRDSGSYEQYF
TRBV6-5	15	once	TRBJ2-7	TRBD2	TGTGCCAGCATTACCAGCGGGAGGTCCTCCTACGAGCAGTACTTC	CASITSGRSSYEQYF
TRBV20-1	11	NA	TRBJ1-2	NA	TGCAGTGCTACAAACAGCTATGGCTACACCTTC	CSATNSYGYTF
TRBV6-2/TRBV6-3	14	NA	TRBJ2-5	NA	TGTGCCAGCAGTTACCGGAGTTTAATGGAGACCCAGTACTTC	CASSYRSLMETQYF
TRBV5-4	15	NA	TRBJ2-5	TRBD2	TGTGCCAGCAGCTTAGGGACTAGCGGTCAAGAGACCCAGTACTTC	CASSLGTSGQETQYF
TRBV19	15	NA	TRBJ2-7	TRBD2	TGTGCCAGTAGTACCGGACTAGCGGGTTTCGACGAGCAGTACTTC	CASSTGLAGFDEQYF
TRBV18	18	NA	TRBJ1-1	NA	TGTGCCAGCTCACCACTCAGGGGAAATCCGAAAACGAACACTGAAGCTTTCTTT	CASSPLRGNPKTNTEAFF
TRBV6-2/TRBV6-3	15	NA	TRBJ2-1	TRBD1	TGTGCCAGCACCCCTGGTCCTCCAGGGGGCAATGAGCAGTTCTTC	CASTPGPPGGNEQFF
TRBV4-3	15	NA	TRBJ1-6	NA	TGCGCCAGCAGCCAACGTTCTGTATATAATTCACCCCTCCACTTT	CASSQRSVYNSPLHF
TRBV25-1	15	NA	TRBJ2-1	NA	TGTGCCAGCGCGGGCGGAGCTCGCTCCTACAATGAGCAGTTCTTC	CASAGGARSYNEQFF
TRBV3-1/TRBV3-2	15	NA	TRBJ1-6	NA	TGTGCCAGCAGCCACGGGGGATATAATAATTCACCCCTCCACTTT	CASSHGGYNNSPLHF
TRBV29-1	15	few	TRBJ1-2	TRBD1	TGCAGCGTTGACACCGGGACAGGGGGTATTGATGGCTACACCTTC	CSVDTGTGGIDGYTF